These T cell receptor beta chains were read from a single sample in a study of T cells in Graves' hyperthyroidism and ophthalmopathy. TCRdb passed the multiplex PCR reads through MiXCR, listing each CDR3 protein once. This table has some 650,000 distinct CDR3 sequences, roughly 16% appearing once. The sequenced material came from blood. The receptors were gathered from a woman in her thirties or forties with Graves' ophthalmopathy. Both conserved end residues are part of each CDR3. D genes are given only for firm matches. Part of the rows lack a size; the others show once, few, many or a class for expanded clones.

TRBJ2-7	TRBV20-1	many	TRBD1	TGCAGTGCTAGTATCCGGACAGGCTCCTACGAGCAGTACTTC	CSASIRTGSYEQYF
TRBJ2-1	TRBV27	.	TRBD2	TGTGCCACTCCAGCAAGGACTAGTTGCAATGAGCAGTTCTTC	CATPARTSCNEQFF
TRBJ2-3	TRBV6-1	.	TRBD2	TGTGCCAGCACCGGGACTAGCGGGATCTCAGATACGCAGTATTTT	CASTGTSGISDTQYF
TRBJ2-1	TRBV7-9	many	.	TGTGCCAGCAGCTTCGCGAATGAGCAGTTCTTC	CASSFANEQFF
TRBJ2-3	TRBV18	many	.	TGTGCCAGCTCACTTTCTAAGGGCACAGATACGCAGTATTTT	CASSLSKGTDTQYF
TRBJ2-7	TRBV7-9	.	TRBD2	TGTGCCAGCAGCGCCGCCGGGACTAGCGGGGTCCATGAGCAGTACTTC	CASSAAGTSGVHEQYF
TRBJ2-1	TRBV7-3	many	TRBD1	TGTGCCAGCAGCAAAGGACAGGGCTCCTACAATGAGCAGTTCTTC	CASSKGQGSYNEQFF
TRBJ2-7	TRBV5-1	many	TRBD1	TGCGCCAGCAGCCCCAACCCGACAGGGTCGGCGTACGAGCAGTACTTC	CASSPNPTGSAYEQYF
TRBJ2-1	TRBV28	many	TRBD1	TGTGCCAGCAGTTCCGACAGGGTCTCCTACAATGAGCAGTTCTTC	CASSSDRVSYNEQFF
TRBJ2-3	TRBV6-1	.	.	TGTGCCACCCCCCCGGAGCTCGACAGCACAGATACGCAGTATTTT	CATPPELDSTDTQYF
TRBJ2-3	TRBV7-9	many	TRBD1	TGTGCCAGCAGCCGGACAGGGGTCGCAGATACGCAGTATTTT	CASSRTGVADTQYF
TRBJ2-2	TRBV5-1	many	.	TGCGCCAGCAGCTTGGAACGGCCAACCGGGGAGCTGTTTTTT	CASSLERPTGELFF
TRBJ2-3	TRBV4-1	.	.	TGCGCCAGCAGCCAAGTGAGGGTTAATGCAGATACGCAGTATTTT	CASSQVRVNADTQYF
TRBJ2-1	TRBV7-6	many	.	TGTGCCAGCAGCTCACCAACCAATAAGGGGAATGAGCAGTTCTTC	CASSSPTNKGNEQFF
TRBJ1-2	TRBV7-9	.	.	TGTGCCAGCGATAGTGGGATTGGAGTCGGGGGCTACACCTTC	CASDSGIGVGGYTF
TRBJ1-1	TRBV5-1	few	.	TGCGCCAGCAGCAGGAACAGGGACGACACTGAAGCTTTCTTT	CASSRNRDDTEAFF
TRBJ2-5	TRBV7-2	few	.	TGTGCCAGCAGCCTACGGCGGGGGCTTGAGACCCAGTACTTC	CASSLRRGLETQYF
TRBJ2-5	TRBV3-1	many	.	TGTGCCAGCAGCCTACGTTCACAGGGTAGAGAGACCCAGTACTTC	CASSLRSQGRETQYF
TRBJ1-1	TRBV10-2	.	.	TGCGCCAGCACCGACGGAAAGGGGGTTGGAGCTTTCTTT	CASTDGKGVGAFF
TRBJ2-7	TRBV5-1	many	.	TGCGCCAGCAGCCCGGCTAGGTCATCCTACGAGCAGTACTTC	CASSPARSSYEQYF
TRBJ2-5	TRBV2	few	.	TGTGCCAGCAGTCTCCTCGGGCAGACTCAAGAGACCCAGTACTTC	CASSLLGQTQETQYF
TRBJ2-7	TRBV12-3/TRBV12-4	many	.	TGTGCCAGCAGTTTTATGGGGTACGAGCAGTACTTC	CASSFMGYEQYF
TRBJ2-1	TRBV2	.	TRBD2	TGTGCCAGCAGTGAGACTAGCGGGGGCCGCAATGAGCAGTTCTTC	CASSETSGGRNEQFF
TRBJ1-4	TRBV28	.	.	TGTGCCAGCAGTTTTGGAGACAGAGCTAATGAAAAACTGTTTTTT	CASSFGDRANEKLFF
TRBJ2-7	TRBV28	many	TRBD1	TGTGCCAGCAGCTCTCCGGGACAGGGTACCGAGCAGTACTTC	CASSSPGQGTEQYF
TRBJ2-7	TRBV5-5	many	.	TGTGCCAGCACCATAATTGGGGCTTACGAGCAGTACTTC	CASTIIGAYEQYF
TRBJ2-3	TRBV6-1	many	TRBD2	TGTGCCAGCAGTGTCCAGCGGGAGATTACAGATACGCAGTATTTT	CASSVQREITDTQYF
TRBJ2-1	TRBV18	many	TRBD2	TGTGCCAGCTCAGACGGACTAGCGGCAGAGCAGTTCTTC	CASSDGLAAEQFF
TRBJ2-2	TRBV3-1	.	.	TGTGCCAGCAGCCAAGGGTGGGACACCGGGGAGCTGTTTTTT	CASSQGWDTGELFF